This T cell receptor beta chain was found in a study of blood T cell repertoires in COVID-19. Study-level background: Sites in the United States, Italy and Spain provided acute and convalescent COVID-19 samples. PBMCs, B-cell-depleted T cells, or T cells provided the cDNA or gDNA that made up the material.

Per the study methods: Scientists estimated how many nucleated cells there were by amplifying reference gene primers. Only in-frame clones appear in the TCRdb table, and some are missing; sequencing was by immunoSEQ multiplex PCR. V and J calls and clone size come straight from that table; D and trimming were deduced from the DNA. The table has 350,000 to 400,000 clones, around 90% seen once. Trimming removed 6 bases from V and 0 bases from J, with 12 bases in between. The CDR3 totals 15 residues. The germline gives CDR1 LGHNA, CDR2 YNFKEQ. The chain recombines TRBV4-2 with TRBJ2-1; no firm D call. Sequences were obtained from peripheral blood. This sequence originates from a man between 18 and 29 years old with active or convalescent COVID-19. Here the CDR3 reads CASRPDSSSYNEQFF. The DNA for the CDR3 is TGTGCCAGCAGGCCTGACTCCAGCTCCTACAATGAGCAGTTCTTC.